Sequencing of this T cell receptor (beta chain) was carried out in a study of beta chain features in type 1 diabetes (dated by TCRdb to 2016 to 2018). At the level of the whole study: Mean age, gender distribution, total cell number and subset yield were not different between patients and healthy donors. A total of 85 million to 140 million sorted cells were examined across all samples, and a strong correlation was observed between cell number per subset and RNA yield. In the study, recently diagnosed type 1 diabetes patients and matched healthy donors were compared on the TCRB repertoires of their sorted circulating CD4+ T cell subsets. Regulatory and stem cell-like memory subsets were isolated from only 8 patients and roughly eight healthy donors, whereas naive and central memory subsets came from all 28 donors. Overall study results and their limits: Because the HLA sub-analyses included only small numbers of individuals, any influence of HLA type on TCRB rearrangement was left unresolved. PCR might favor shorter templates, but patient and control samples were amplified and corrected together, so any skew would affect both groups equally. Naive, central memory and regulatory TCRB repertoires appeared more similar among patients than among healthy donors. Because cDNA was sequenced instead of genomic DNA, activated cells with high expression could be over-represented, although the groups did not differ in activation or CD3 levels. A moderate but significant shortening of TCRB CDR3 length was observed in type 1 diabetes patients in all four CD4+ subsets. At VDJ recombination sites, patients with type 1 diabetes made fewer insertions and deleted more nucleotides, a pattern implying thymic rearrangement abnormalities.

A single peripheral blood draw of about 116 mL on average was collected from each donor into heparinised tubes. A BD FACSAria II was used to sort naive, central memory, regulatory and stem cell-like memory CD4+ T cells with a panel that included CD45RO, CCR7, CD25, CD127, CD95 and CD27. Every sorted population had a purity above 95%. PBMCs were separated immediately by Lymphoprep density gradient centrifugation and were stained directly, without being cultured. Samples were stained and sorted in pairs, with one healthy donor and one patient per experiment, so that batch effects were minimized. A distance of 17 bases separates the germline ends of V and J, which lose 3 bases and 2 bases respectively. From cysteine to phenylalanine, the CDR3 is 16 amino acids long. Of all the DNA, just the CDR3 is kept, 48 bases in frame from base 1. For CDR1 and CDR2, the germline V gene lists KGHSH and LQKENI. All of the isolated RNA was reverse transcribed with the High Capacity cDNA Reverse Transcription Kit, so expressed TCRB transcripts were sequenced. Deep immunoSEQ sequencing was applied to naive, central memory and regulatory T cell samples, giving an average of roughly 3.3 million total reads per sample. Sorted cells were lysed in RLT buffer, and RNA was extracted using DNase-treated RNeasy Micro or Mini kits according to cell number. To prevent cross-contamination, every cell subset was processed on its own, while patient and healthy donor samples were processed together. Using the immunoSEQ multiplex PCR, TCRB sequences were amplified from cDNA into 87-bp fragments spanning the CDR3 region. Sequencing of the amplicons was done on the Illumina HiSeq platform. Regarding the original processing steps: PCR bias was corrected computationally using synthetic template baselines, and reads within Hamming distance 2 were collapsed, with unmergeable singletons discarded. Reads were aligned against IMGT to assign V, D and J genes, CDR3 length and insertions or deletions at six rearrangement sites. Within each subset, clonotype counts were normalized to the number of sorted cells before true diversity and Gini coefficients were calculated with the tcR R package. The overlap coefficient, calculated on TCRB nucleotide sequences, was used to measure repertoire sharing. Out-of-frame TCRB sequences from naive cells were analyzed as a proxy for the pre-selection repertoire. In its TCRdb copy, this immuneACCESS table keeps in-frame sequences only and misses some clones. Where compared with another copy, unresolved V genes explain less than half of these, and the others have no known cause. V, J and clone size are those of that table, while D and trimming were read from the DNA. The sample table shows a few hundred thousand clones, and roughly 10% are seen once. The biggest ten clones account for approximately 0.017% of the sample.

A word on this clone: Its specific antigen is unknown. The sample holds no much larger clone one base away, and base qualities are not on file.

Input material: naive CD4+ T cells from blood. The label giving this sample's cell subset or site can be read as: true naive CD4+ T cells. This clonotype originated in a man younger than 40 with type 1 diabetes. This receptor chain uses TRBV18 and TRBJ2-7; the D region possibly corresponds to TRBD2 (6 bases align). The DNA sequence is TGTGCCAGCTCACCGACCTTTAGCGGAGGAACCTACGAGCAGTACTTC. This sequence encodes CASSPTFSGGTYEQYF.